Listed here are 5 T cell receptor beta chains from one sample, sequenced in a study of cytomegalovirus exposure and HLA in healthy donors. The PCR ran on 60 Vbeta and 13 Jbeta primers. Profiled with immunoSEQ multiplex PCR; TCRdb holds only in-frame clones, not every one. Of 250,000 to 300,000 clones in the sample, about four fifths were seen once. Sequenced input: PBMCs. Receptors originate from a woman in her forties in good health and CMV-seropositive.

The V call is TRBV5-8, the J call TRBJ2-7, with 12 bases that match TRBD2. With V trimmed by 4 bases and J by 0 bases, 11 bases remained unmatched. This CDR3 has 18 residues. Germline V gene sequence: CDR1 SGHTS, CDR2 YDEGEE. This CDR3 reads CASSPLIKTSGSSYEQYF. CDR3 DNA sequence: TGTGCCAGCAGCCCTTTGATTAAGACTAGCGGGAGCTCCTACGAGCAGTACTTC.

The rearrangement joins TRBV7-9 to TRBJ2-2, with 8 positions matching TRBD1. Germline CDR1 is SEHNR and CDR2 is FQNEAQ (reference sequence). CDR3 length: 16 residues. The junction had 4 bases not matched to a gene; V was cut back by 4 bases and J by 0 bases. The CDR3 reads CASSSPTGANTGELFF. In nucleotides, the CDR3 is TGTGCCAGCAGCTCCCCGACAGGGGCGAACACCGGGGAGCTGTTTTTT.

The gene calls are TRBV7-9 and TRBJ1-5; the D is unclear. CDR1 is SEHNR, CDR2 FQNEAQ, per germline (reference sequence). V was pared by 1 base and J by 3 bases, with 7 bases between. This CDR3 has 14 residues. The CDR3 DNA sequence: TGTGCCAGCAGCTTAGGGCAGAACAATCAGCCCCAGCATTTT. Encoded protein: CASSLGQNNQPQHF.

The chain carries TRBV7-2 and TRBJ1-2; the match to TRBD1 covers 9 bases. V lost 2 bases to trimming and J lost 8 bases; unmatched junction nucleotides: 15. The CDR3 sequence is 17 residues long. The germline CDR1 and CDR2 sequences are SGHTA and FQGNSA. The CDR3 DNA reads TGTGCCAGCAGCTTACCCGGGACAGGGAAATCCTATGCAGGCTACACCTTC. Its translation: CASSLPGTGKSYAGYTF.

The chain links TRBV19 to TRBJ2-5; no firm D call. Trimming removed 5 bases from V and 5 bases from J, with 12 bases in between. The CDR3 is made up of 13 amino acids. Germline lookup yields CDR1 LNHDA and CDR2 SQIVND (reference sequence). CDR3 in amino acids: CASSPPAAETQYF. As DNA, the CDR3 is TGTGCCAGTAGTCCCCCCGCGGCGGAGACCCAGTACTTC.